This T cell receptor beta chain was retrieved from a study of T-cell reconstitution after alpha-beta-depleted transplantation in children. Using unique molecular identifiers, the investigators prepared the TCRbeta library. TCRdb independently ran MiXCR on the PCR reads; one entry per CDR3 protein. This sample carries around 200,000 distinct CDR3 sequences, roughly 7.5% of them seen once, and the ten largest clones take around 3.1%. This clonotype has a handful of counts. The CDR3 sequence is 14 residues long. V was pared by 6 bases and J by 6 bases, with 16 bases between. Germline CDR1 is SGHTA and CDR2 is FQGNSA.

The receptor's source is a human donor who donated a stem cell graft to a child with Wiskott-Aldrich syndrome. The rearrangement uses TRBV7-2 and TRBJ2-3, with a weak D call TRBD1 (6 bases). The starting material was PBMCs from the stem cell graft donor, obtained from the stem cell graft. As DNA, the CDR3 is TGTGCCAGCAGACCCCGTCAGGGGATTGATACGCAGTATTTT. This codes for CASRPRQGIDTQYF.